Listed below are T cell receptor beta chains from one sample, sequenced in a study of blood T cell repertoires in COVID-19. Clones were read by immunoSEQ multiplex PCR, and TCRdb kept only the in-frame ones, dropping some. The profile shows 360,000 or so clones, almost 90% of them singletons. The sequenced sample consisted of peripheral blood. These receptors were taken from a man aged 18-30 years with active or convalescent COVID-19. Both conserved end residues are part of each CDR3. The D gene is left open where the match is weak.

V gene	CDR3 length	J gene	D gene	CDR3 protein
TRBV21-1	16	TRBJ2-7	-	CASSRNPGQGFDEQYF
TRBV5-6	17	TRBJ2-7	-	CASSPPFLREKNYEQYF
TRBV28	12	TRBJ2-7	TRBD1	CASSLDRAQQYF
TRBV5-5	13	TRBJ2-5	-	CASSLGLVETQYF
TRBV28	13	TRBJ2-7	TRBD1	CASRGQSSYEQYF
TRBV15	14	TRBJ2-7	-	CATSVSRGTYEQYF
TRBV27	15	TRBJ2-7	TRBD2	CASSLEGLANLEQYF
TRBV7-9	15	TRBJ2-7	-	CASSFRAGVYYEQYF
TRBV5-1	15	TRBJ2-7	-	CASSPNSAAAYEQYF
TRBV24-1	13	TRBJ1-3	-	CATSTNSGNTIYF
TRBV18	16	TRBJ2-7	TRBD2	CASSTDRGVRFYEQYF
TRBV18	18	TRBJ2-5	TRBD2	CASAPPGLAGEGGETQYF
TRBV6-5	15	TRBJ2-7	TRBD2	CASSYSASGSYEQYF
TRBV6-2/TRBV6-3	15	TRBJ2-1	TRBD2	CASSRTSDTYNEQFF
TRBV27	14	TRBJ1-1	-	CASSFTGYMTEAFF
TRBV6-1	16	TRBJ1-6	-	CASSEGRVAYNSPLHF
TRBV28	14	TRBJ2-7	TRBD1	CASNPDRARRQQYF
TRBV5-1	17	TRBJ2-5	TRBD2	CASRVAGAPRTQETQYF
TRBV18	14	TRBJ2-7	-	CASSPTTDSYEQYF
TRBV28	12	TRBJ2-1	-	CASSSIRREQFF
TRBV7-3	13	TRBJ1-2	TRBD1	CASSLTGAYGYTF
TRBV3-1/TRBV3-2	15	TRBJ1-6	-	CASSQVAVLASPLHF
TRBV7-3	13	TRBJ2-5	-	CASSLLGPETQYF
TRBV6-5	15	TRBJ1-3	TRBD1	CASSGQGASGNTIYF
TRBV19	16	TRBJ1-4	TRBD1	CASSAWDSRYNEKLFF
TRBV2	15	TRBJ1-5	TRBD1	CASSRQGASNQPQHF
TRBV4-1	15	TRBJ1-1	TRBD1	CASSQDRQGNTEAFF
TRBV2	15	TRBJ1-4	TRBD1	CASTLRTGGNEKLFF
TRBV7-9	14	TRBJ2-6	-	CASSFPSGANVLTF
TRBV9	16	TRBJ2-1	TRBD2	CASSVVSSGGVNEQFF
TRBV4-3	16	TRBJ1-1	-	CASSQDAAAWNTEAFF
TRBV5-1	14	TRBJ2-3	-	CASSRGVGTDTQYF
TRBV7-2	18	TRBJ2-7	TRBD2	CASSSEGFAGAGSYEQYF
TRBV7-9	14	TRBJ1-1	-	CASSLDGVKTEAFF
TRBV7-2	18	TRBJ2-2	TRBD1	CASSPEVGSRGPTGELFF
TRBV7-6	13	TRBJ1-5	-	CASSRQSDQPQHF
TRBV4-3	17	TRBJ1-5	-	CASSQDGGHNSNQPQHF
TRBV7-3	18	TRBJ2-2	TRBD2	CASSLIAGIGVNTGELFF